Listed below are T cell receptor beta chains from one sample, sequenced in a study of blood T cell repertoires in COVID-19. Assay: immunoSEQ multiplex PCR; the TCRdb copy retains only in-frame clones and omits some. The sample has over 200,000 clones; around four fifths are singletons. Sample: peripheral blood. These receptors originate from a woman older than 75 with active or convalescent COVID-19. The CDR3 runs from the conserved cysteine through the conserved F or W. A D gene is named only where the DNA matches it firmly. Some rows have no size entry. The others give once, few or many, or a class for an expanded clone.

>TRBV7-8|NA|TRBJ1-2|TRBD1
TGTGCCAGCAGCTTTAACCAGGGGGACTACACCTTC
CASSFNQGDYTF
>TRBV2|NA|TRBJ2-5|NA
TGTGCCAGCAGTGAGCGGGCCCAAGAGACCCAGTACTTC
CASSERAQETQYF
>TRBV9|NA|TRBJ1-1|NA
TGTGCCAGCAGCGTAGGCGTCTCCGGGGACACTGAAGCTTTCTTT
CASSVGVSGDTEAFF
>TRBV19|NA|TRBJ2-5|TRBD1
TGTGCCAGTAGTGACAGGGACAAGAGAACCCAGTACTTC
CASSDRDKRTQYF
>TRBV5-5|NA|TRBJ1-2|NA
TGTGCCAGCAGCTTGGTGGGCACAAACTATGGCTACACCTTC
CASSLVGTNYGYTF
>TRBV9|NA|TRBJ2-3|TRBD1
TGTGCCAGCAGCGTAGATCCGACAGGGGTGGCCACAGATACGCAGTATTTT
CASSVDPTGVATDTQYF
>TRBV7-2|few|TRBJ1-6|TRBD1
TGTGCCAGCAGTCAGGACAGGGGGAATTCACCCCTCCACTTT
CASSQDRGNSPLHF
>TRBV18|NA|TRBJ1-1|TRBD1
TGTGCCAGCTCACCGGCAGGGGGTGGGGGCACTGAAGCTTTCTTT
CASSPAGGGGTEAFF
>TRBV30|NA|TRBJ2-1|TRBD2
TGTGCCTGGACTAGCGGGAGTAGATCCTACAATGAGCAGTTCTTC
CAWTSGSRSYNEQFF
>TRBV6-1|NA|TRBJ2-7|NA
TGTGCCAGCAGTGAATGGGTTCGGGGGACGACATCCTACGAGCAGTACTTC
CASSEWVRGTTSYEQYF
>TRBV19|NA|TRBJ1-2|NA
TGTGCCAGTAGTACAACAGGAATTAATAACTATGGCTACACCTTC
CASSTTGINNYGYTF
>TRBV27|once|TRBJ2-7|TRBD2
TGTGCCAGCAGCCTCCCCTCTAGCGGGGGGCCGGGAGAGCAGTACTTC
CASSLPSSGGPGEQYF
>TRBV19|NA|TRBJ2-7|NA
TGTGCCAGTAAGGAAGCCTTAGCGAGCTACGAGCAGTACTTC
CASKEALASYEQYF
>TRBV30|NA|TRBJ1-2|TRBD1
TGTGCCTGGAGTGTACAGGGGGCCGGTGGCTACACCTTC
CAWSVQGAGGYTF
>TRBV11-2|NA|TRBJ2-1|NA
TGTGCCAGCAGCCAGAGGGGGGGAGGGGCCGGGCATTCCTACAATGAGCAGTTCTTC
CASSQRGGGAGHSYNEQFF
>TRBV11-2|once|TRBJ1-1|NA
TGTGCCAGCAGCTTAGCAGAGGGCACTGAAGCTTTCTTT
CASSLAEGTEAFF
>TRBV7-2|few|TRBJ2-1|TRBD2
TGTGCCAGCAGCTTAGGGCGGGGGGGCTTTGATGAGCAGTTCTTC
CASSLGRGGFDEQFF
>TRBV9|NA|TRBJ2-5|TRBD2
TGTGCCAGCAGCAGCCGGGACAAACGGACATGGACTAGCGGGAGTTCTTACCAAGAGACCCAGTACTTC
CASSSRDKRTWTSGSSYQETQYF
>TRBV5-1|NA|TRBJ2-1|TRBD2
TGCGCCAGCAGCTTACTAGCGGGGGCGGGTGAGCAGTTCTTC
CASSLLAGAGEQFF
>TRBV12-3/TRBV12-4|NA|TRBJ1-5|NA
TGTGCCAGCAGTTATTCGGGCAATCAGCCCCAGCATTTT
CASSYSGNQPQHF
>TRBV5-4|NA|TRBJ1-5|NA
TGTGCCAGCAGCTTGGGTGGGGGGAGCAATCAGCCCCAGCATTTT
CASSLGGGSNQPQHF
>TRBV6-4|few|TRBJ2-5|NA
TGTGCCAGCAGTTTGAACTCAGGGCAAGAGACCCAGTACTTC
CASSLNSGQETQYF
>TRBV19|NA|TRBJ1-6|NA
TGTGCCAGCAGGACAGTAAATTCACCCCTCCACTTT
CASRTVNSPLHF
>TRBV7-9|NA|TRBJ1-4|NA
TGTGCCAGCAGCCTCCTAGGGGTCGGGGAAAAACTGTTTTTT
CASSLLGVGEKLFF
>TRBV10-3|few|TRBJ1-3|NA
TGTGCCATCAGTCCACGGGGTGGAGGGTATCCTGGAAACACCATATATTTT
CAISPRGGGYPGNTIYF
>TRBV5-4|NA|TRBJ1-1|NA
TGTGCCAGCAGCCGCCCAACGGGTGGCGAGGACACTGAAGCTTTCTTT
CASSRPTGGEDTEAFF
>TRBV18|NA|TRBJ1-4|NA
TGTGCCAGCTCACCCTCTCGGACGGGGGAAGGGGATGAAAAACTGTTTTTT
CASSPSRTGEGDEKLFF
>TRBV4-3|few|TRBJ1-3|NA
TGCGCCAGCAGCCAAGACGCGACAGGTACCTCTGGAAACACCATATATTTT
CASSQDATGTSGNTIYF
>TRBV7-9|NA|TRBJ1-1|NA
TGTGCCAGCGGGGGCCTTTGGAACACTGAAGCTTTCTTT
CASGGLWNTEAFF
>TRBV27|NA|TRBJ1-1|TRBD1
TGTGCCAGCAGAAAGGACAGGGTAACTGAAGCTTTCTTT
CASRKDRVTEAFF
>TRBV7-2|NA|TRBJ2-1|NA
TGTGCCAGCAGCGCGCGGGTCTCTAGCCTTGAGCAGTTCTTC
CASSARVSSLEQFF
>TRBV11-2|NA|TRBJ2-2|NA
TGTGCCAGCAGCCCGCGAGACAGAAACACCGGGGAGCTGTTTTTT
CASSPRDRNTGELFF
>TRBV2|few|TRBJ1-5|NA
TGTGCCAGCAGTGCCCGGGGGATGGATCAGCCCCAGCATTTT
CASSARGMDQPQHF
>TRBV29-1|NA|TRBJ2-3|TRBD2
TGCAGCGTTGACGAACCGACTAGCGGGGGACCAGATACGCAGTATTTT
CSVDEPTSGGPDTQYF
>TRBV6-2/TRBV6-3|NA|TRBJ2-1|NA
TGTGCCAGCAGTTTTCACGTAACTTACAATGAGCAGTTCTTC
CASSFHVTYNEQFF
>TRBV11-2|NA|TRBJ2-5|TRBD2
TGTGCCAGCAGCTTAAACCAGCGGGGTCTCCAAGAGACCCAGTACTTC
CASSLNQRGLQETQYF
>TRBV5-1|NA|TRBJ2-7|TRBD1
TGCGCCAGCAGCTGGATGACAGGGGGCCAAACCTACGAGCAGTACTTC
CASSWMTGGQTYEQYF
>TRBV3-1/TRBV3-2|NA|TRBJ1-2|NA
TGTGCCAGCAATCCCGGGAGCTCTAACTATGGCTACACCTTC
CASNPGSSNYGYTF
>TRBV7-9|NA|TRBJ1-4|NA
TGTGCCAGCAGCCACCGCCAGGGAACTAATGAAAAACTGTTTTTT
CASSHRQGTNEKLFF
>TRBV6-1|NA|TRBJ2-1|TRBD2
TGTGCCAGCAGTGAAACGAGGGCGGGAGGGGATGAGCAGTTCTTC
CASSETRAGGDEQFF
>TRBV5-1|NA|TRBJ2-2|NA
TGCGCCAGCAGCTTCGGGGGAGCTACCGGGGAGCTGTTTTTT
CASSFGGATGELFF
>TRBV6-2/TRBV6-3|NA|TRBJ1-1|TRBD1
TGTGCCAGCAGTTCCATCAGGGGGCGACGGACTGAAGCTTTCTTT
CASSSIRGRRTEAFF
>TRBV2|NA|TRBJ1-1|NA
TGTGCCAGCAGTGGAGTGACAAAAGCTTTCTTT
CASSGVTKAFF
>TRBV6-2/TRBV6-3|once|TRBJ1-1|NA
TGTGCCAGCAGTTACTCCGCGGGGGATGGGGTAGACACTGAAGCTTTCTTT
CASSYSAGDGVDTEAFF
>TRBV7-6|NA|TRBJ2-1|TRBD1
TGTGCCAGCAGCTTAGCAGACAGGGCCTCCTACAATGAGCAGTTCTTC
CASSLADRASYNEQFF
>TRBV19|once|TRBJ2-6|NA
TGTGCCAGTAGTATAGGTCTCTCTGGGGCCAACGTCCTGACTTTC
CASSIGLSGANVLTF
>TRBV2|NA|TRBJ2-1|NA
TGTGCCAGCAGTGAGGTAGCTCGGATGTCCAATGAGCAGTTCTTC
CASSEVARMSNEQFF
>TRBV5-1|NA|TRBJ2-3|NA
TGCGCCAGCAGCTTGGGACTAGGTACAGATACGCAGTATTTT
CASSLGLGTDTQYF
>TRBV30|NA|TRBJ2-3|TRBD2
TGTGCCTGGAGGGGAAAACTAGCGGGAGGAGGAGATACGCAGTATTTT
CAWRGKLAGGGDTQYF
>TRBV9|NA|TRBJ2-1|NA
TGTGCCAGCAGCGTAGGTCGGGGTCTGGGCAATGAGCAGTTCTTC
CASSVGRGLGNEQFF
>TRBV5-3|NA|TRBJ2-2|TRBD1
TGTGCCAGAGGGAGGACAGGGACCGCCCCCGGGGAGCTGTTTTTT
CARGRTGTAPGELFF
>TRBV7-2|NA|TRBJ1-4|NA
TGTGCCAGCAGCTTGGGGGGGCGCGGAAAACTGTTTTTT
CASSLGGRGKLFF
>TRBV9|NA|TRBJ1-1|TRBD1
TGTGCCAGCAGCGTAGAACAGGGGAGTGAAGCTTTCTTT
CASSVEQGSEAFF
>TRBV7-2|NA|TRBJ2-7|NA
TGTGCCAGCACCCCTGGGGCAGGCCCCTACGAGCAGTACTTC
CASTPGAGPYEQYF
>TRBV2|NA|TRBJ1-2|NA
TGTGCCAGCAGTGGTCAGGGTAACTATGGCTACACCTTC
CASSGQGNYGYTF
>TRBV27|NA|TRBJ1-1|TRBD1
TGTGCCAGCAGACTACTTCCGACAGGGGTTTATCTGAACACTGAAGCTTTCTTT
CASRLLPTGVYLNTEAFF
>TRBV10-3|NA|TRBJ2-5|NA
TGTGCCATCAGCGAGGGGGGGGTTGGCCTAGAGACCCAGTACTTC
CAISEGGVGLETQYF